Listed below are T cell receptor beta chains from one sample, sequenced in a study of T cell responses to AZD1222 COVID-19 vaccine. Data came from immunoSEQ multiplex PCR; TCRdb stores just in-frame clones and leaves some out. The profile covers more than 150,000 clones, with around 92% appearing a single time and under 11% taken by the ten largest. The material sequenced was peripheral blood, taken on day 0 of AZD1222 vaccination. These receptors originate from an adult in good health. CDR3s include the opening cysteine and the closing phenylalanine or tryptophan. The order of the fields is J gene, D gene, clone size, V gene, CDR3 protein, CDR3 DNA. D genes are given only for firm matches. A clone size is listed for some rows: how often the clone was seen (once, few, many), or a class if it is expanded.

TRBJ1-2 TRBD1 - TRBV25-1 CASSENRGYGYTF TGTGCCAGCAGTGAAAACAGGGGATATGGCTACACCTTC
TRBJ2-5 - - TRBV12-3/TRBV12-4 CASNLRIQETQYF TGTGCCAGCAACCTCAGGATTCAAGAGACCCAGTACTTC
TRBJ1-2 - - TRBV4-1 CASSTGFGGYTF TGCGCCAGCAGTACAGGGTTTGGCGGCTACACCTTC
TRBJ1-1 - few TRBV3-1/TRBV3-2 CASSPMNTEAFF TGTGCCAGCAGCCCAATGAACACTGAAGCTTTCTTT
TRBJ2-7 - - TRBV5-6 CASSLALSGRYEQYF TGTGCCAGCAGCTTGGCTTTGAGCGGCCGCTACGAGCAGTACTTC
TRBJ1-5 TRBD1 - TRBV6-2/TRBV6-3 CASSQDRSITNSNQPQHF TGTGCCAGCAGCCAGGACAGGTCAATTACCAATAGCAATCAGCCCCAGCATTTT
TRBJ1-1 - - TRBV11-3 CASSSDRDTEAFF TGTGCCAGCAGCTCCGACAGAGACACTGAAGCTTTCTTT
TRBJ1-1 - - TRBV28 CASSLQGKNTEAFF TGTGCCAGCAGTTTGCAGGGTAAGAACACTGAAGCTTTCTTT
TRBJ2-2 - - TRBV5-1 CASSFGAGNTGELFF TGCGCCAGCAGCTTCGGGGCAGGGAACACCGGGGAGCTGTTTTTT
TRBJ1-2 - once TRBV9 CASSVGWQGDGYTF TGTGCCAGCAGCGTAGGTTGGCAGGGTGACGGCTACACCTTC
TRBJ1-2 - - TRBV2 CANVKEIFNGYTF TGTGCCAATGTGAAAGAGATTTTCAATGGCTACACCTTC
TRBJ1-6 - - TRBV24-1 CATSKGVGSPLHF TGTGCCACCAGTAAGGGGGTAGGTTCACCCCTCCACTTT
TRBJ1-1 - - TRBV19 CASSMYFRGATEAFF TGTGCCAGTAGTATGTATTTTCGGGGGGCCACTGAAGCTTTCTTT
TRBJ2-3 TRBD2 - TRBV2 CASSGGSTSGRGIDTQYF TGTGCCAGCAGTGGCGGTAGTACTAGCGGGAGAGGTATAGATACGCAGTATTTT
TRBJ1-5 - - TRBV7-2 CASSLRAGVNQPQHF TGTGCCAGCAGCTTAAGGGCAGGCGTAAATCAGCCCCAGCATTTT
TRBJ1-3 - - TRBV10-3 CAISAGPGNTIYF TGTGCCATCAGTGCCGGGCCTGGAAACACCATATATTTT
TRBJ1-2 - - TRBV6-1 CASSDSLYGYTF TGTGCCAGCAGTGACAGCTTATATGGCTACACCTTC
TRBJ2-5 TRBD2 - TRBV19 CASSPLRGNQETQYF TGTGCCAGTAGTCCTTTGCGGGGGAACCAAGAGACCCAGTACTTC
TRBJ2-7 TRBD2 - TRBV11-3 CASSQGGTRGFYEQYF TGTGCCAGCAGCCAAGGGGGGACTAGAGGCTTCTACGAGCAGTACTTC
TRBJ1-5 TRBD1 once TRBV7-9 CASSPQGVGRNQPQHF TGTGCCAGCAGTCCTCAGGGGGTCGGTCGAAATCAGCCCCAGCATTTT
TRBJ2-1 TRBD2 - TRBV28 CASSLLGLAGGLSYNEQFF TGTGCCAGCAGTTTATTGGGACTAGCGGGGGGCCTTTCCTACAATGAGCAGTTCTTC
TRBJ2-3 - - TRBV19 CASSSGGSRTDTQYF TGTGCCAGTAGTTCCGGAGGCTCACGCACAGATACGCAGTATTTT
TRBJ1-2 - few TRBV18 CASSPGSNYGYTF TGTGCCAGCTCACCTGGGAGTAACTATGGCTACACCTTC
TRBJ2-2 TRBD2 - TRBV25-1 CASSGTSGRSGNTGELFF TGTGCCAGTTCCGGGACTAGCGGGAGGTCGGGGAACACCGGGGAGCTGTTTTTT
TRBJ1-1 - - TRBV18 CASSRRTGEAFF TGTGCCAGCTCACGCCGAACCGGAGAAGCTTTCTTT
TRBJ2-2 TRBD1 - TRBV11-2 CASSPIPGQGATGELFF TGTGCCAGCAGCCCGATACCGGGACAGGGGGCTACCGGGGAGCTGTTTTTT
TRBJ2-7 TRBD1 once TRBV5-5 CASSSGQGAFREQYF TGTGCCAGCAGCTCAGGACAGGGGGCGTTTCGGGAGCAGTACTTC
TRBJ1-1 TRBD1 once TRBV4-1 CASSQLVTGAHYGAFF TGCGCCAGCAGCCAACTGGTGACAGGGGCACATTACGGAGCTTTCTTT
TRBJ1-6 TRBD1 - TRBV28 CASSEQGEYSPLHF TGTGCCAGCAGCGAACAGGGGGAATATTCACCCCTCCACTTT
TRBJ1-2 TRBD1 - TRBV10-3 CAISDTGGLGYTF TGTGCCATCAGTGATACAGGGGGTTTGGGCTACACCTTC
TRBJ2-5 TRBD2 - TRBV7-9 CASSLGAGGQETQYF TGTGCCAGCAGCTTAGGGGCGGGGGGTCAGGAGACCCAGTACTTC
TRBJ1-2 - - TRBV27 CASSINPLSGYTF TGTGCCAGCAGTATTAACCCGCTATCTGGCTACACCTTC
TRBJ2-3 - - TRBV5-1 CASSQGRGQYTDTQYF TGCGCCAGCAGCCAGGGGAGGGGCCAGTACACAGATACGCAGTATTTT
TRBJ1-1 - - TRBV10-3 CAITSGGGTEAFF TGTGCCATCACCTCAGGAGGTGGCACTGAAGCTTTCTTT
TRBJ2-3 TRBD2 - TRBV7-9 CASSFAGAGGRTDTQYF TGTGCCAGCAGCTTCGCTGGGGCGGGGGGGCGGACAGATACGCAGTATTTT
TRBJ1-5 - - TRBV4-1 CASSQTDRPLSRNQPQHF TGCGCCAGCAGCCAAACTGACAGGCCACTCAGTCGCAATCAGCCCCAGCATTTT
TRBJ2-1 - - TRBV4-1 CASSHDRGRWRNEQFF TGCGCCAGCAGCCACGATAGGGGCAGGTGGAGGAATGAGCAGTTCTTC